This T cell receptor (beta chain) derives from a study of T-cell reconstitution after alpha-beta-depleted transplantation in children. Study-wide findings and caveats: For some patients, TCRbeta diversity was high at day 60 because of recipient T cells and thymic progenitors that survived. By about two months after transplant, alpha-beta T cells reportedly arose from several hundred graft clones that had expanded. Newly produced T cells mostly provided counts and TCRbeta diversity after one year, as hyperexpanded clones declined.

Trimming pared 0 bases from V and 0 bases from J, leaving 18 bases between. CDR3 size: 18 residues. Germline V gives CDR1 DFQATT, CDR2 SNEGSKA (reference sequence). At least ten counts were recorded for this clonotype. The target antigen is unknown. The library targeted TCRbeta and was prepared with unique molecular identifiers. From the PCR reads, TCRdb called clonotypes with MiXCR, one entry per CDR3 protein. The repertoire holds about 100,000 distinct CDR3 sequences, with about 7.5% as singletons. The rearrangement joins TRBV20-1 to TRBJ2-4; D gene ambiguous. This TCR was sampled from a boy aged 2 to 9 with acute lymphoblastic leukemia, due to receive a stem cell transplant. The sample in question was PBMCs, obtained before TCRalphabeta/CD19-depleted stem cell transplant. The CDR3 is CSARDKRHFDPAKNIQYF. CDR3 nucleotides: TGCAGTGCTAGAGATAAGAGACACTTTGACCCAGCCAAAAACATTCAGTACTTC.